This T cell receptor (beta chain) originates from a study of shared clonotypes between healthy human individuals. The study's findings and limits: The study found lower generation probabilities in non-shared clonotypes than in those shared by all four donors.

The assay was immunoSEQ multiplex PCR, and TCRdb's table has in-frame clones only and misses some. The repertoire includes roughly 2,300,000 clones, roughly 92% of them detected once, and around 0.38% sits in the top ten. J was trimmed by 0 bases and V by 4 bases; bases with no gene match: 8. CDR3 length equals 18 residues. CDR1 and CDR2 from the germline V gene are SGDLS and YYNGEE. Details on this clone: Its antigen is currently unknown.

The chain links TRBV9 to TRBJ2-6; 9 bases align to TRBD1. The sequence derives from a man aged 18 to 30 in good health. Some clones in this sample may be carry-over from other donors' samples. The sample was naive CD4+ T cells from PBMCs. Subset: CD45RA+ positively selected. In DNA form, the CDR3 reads TGTGCCAGCAGCCCAAGGACAGGGGCCTTCTCTGGGGCCAACGTCCTGACTTTC. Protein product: CASSPRTGAFSGANVLTF. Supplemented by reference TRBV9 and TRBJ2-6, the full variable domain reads DSGVTQTPKHLITATGQRVTLRCSPRSGDLSVYWYQQSLDQGLQFLIQYYNGEERAKGNILERFSAQQFPDLHSELNLSSLELGDSALYFCASSPRTGAFSGANVLTFGAGSRLTVL.